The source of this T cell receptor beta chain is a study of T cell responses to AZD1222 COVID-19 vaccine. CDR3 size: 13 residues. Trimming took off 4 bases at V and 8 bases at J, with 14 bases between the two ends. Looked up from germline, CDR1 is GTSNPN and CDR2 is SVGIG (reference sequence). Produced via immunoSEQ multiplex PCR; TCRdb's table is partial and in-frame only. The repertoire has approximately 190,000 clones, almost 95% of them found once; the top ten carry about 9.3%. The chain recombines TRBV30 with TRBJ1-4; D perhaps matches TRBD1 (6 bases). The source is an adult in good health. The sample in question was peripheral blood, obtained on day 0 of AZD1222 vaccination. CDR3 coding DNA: TGTGCCTGGAACCGGGACACACGAGAAAAACTGTTTTTT. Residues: CAWNRDTREKLFF. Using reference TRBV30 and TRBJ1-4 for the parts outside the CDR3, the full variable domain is SQTIHQWPATLVQPVGSPLSLECTVEGTSNPNLYWYRQAAGRGLQLLFYSVGIGQISSEVPQNLSASRPQDRQFILSSKKLLLSDSGFYLCAWNRDTREKLFFGSGTQLSVL.